This TCR beta chain was sequenced for a study of OX40 agonist ivuxolimab in advanced cancers. Looking at the study overall: Hepatocellular carcinoma, melanoma, renal cell or head and neck cancer was diagnosed in the dose-escalation patients. Study conclusions and caveats: Normalized expansion of T-cell clones was also low for some nonresponders.

Trimming removed 1 base from V and 4 bases from J, with 10 bases in between. Germline values: CDR1 SNHLY, CDR2 FYNNEI. The CDR3 spans 14 residues. The table came from immunoSEQ multiplex PCR; TCRdb's copy has only in-frame clones and leaves some out. The data hold roughly 30,000 clones, with 74% observed a single time. Regarding this clone: Its target is not known.

This receptor was taken from an adult with an advanced solid tumor such as melanoma, head and neck, liver or kidney cancer. V is TRBV2 and J is TRBJ1-2; D remains ambiguous. This material consisted of CD4+ or CD8+ T cells sorted from blood, taken in a trial of the OX40 agonist ivuxolimab. Here the CDR3 reads CASSEEGSRYGYTF. In DNA, the CDR3 is TGTGCCAGCAGTGAAGAAGGCAGCCGCTATGGCTACACCTTC.